This T cell receptor beta chain was observed in a study of T cell repertoires in cytomegalovirus infection. General study findings and limits: The ex vivo response was dominated by HLA-C-restricted CMV-specific TCR beta clonotypes.

As regards this clonotype: Its target is not known.

TCRdb passed the reads through MiXCR, listing each CDR3 protein once. The sample holds 300,000 or so distinct CDR3 sequences, 25% seen once. This specimen was cultured PBMCs, taken from culture after CMV antigen stimulation. The receptor was isolated from a human donor in good health (CMV status not recorded). Some clones in this sample may be carry-over from other donors' samples.

The CDR3 DNA reads TGTGCCATCAGTGAGTCTATGGGGGCAGGTGAGCAGTTCTTC. It specifies CAISESMGAGEQFF. The rearrangement links TRBV10-3 to TRBJ2-1; the D gene is possibly TRBD1 (6 bases). Trimming shortened V by 0 bases and J by 9 bases, and 12 bases separated the two germline ends. Germline V gene data show CDR1 as ENHRY and CDR2 as SYGVKD. The length of the CDR3 is 14 residues.